This T cell receptor (beta chain) was retrieved from a study of OX40 agonist ivuxolimab in advanced cancers. Overall study context: Of the patients, three showed partial responses, one with hepatocellular carcinoma and two with cutaneous melanoma.

On this clone itself: Its antigen remains unknown.

Researchers took blood at baseline, on cycle 4 day 1, and on cycle 7 day 1. The V gene end was trimmed by 5 bases and the J gene end by 7 bases; junction bases not matched to a gene: 1. This CDR3 is built from 11 residues. In germline, CDR1 is SNHLY, CDR2 FYNNEI. Produced via immunoSEQ multiplex PCR; TCRdb's table is partial and in-frame only. Here the sample spans approximately 76,000 clones, approximately 85% being singletons. Study conclusions and caveats: CD4+ and CD8+ blood T cells expanded clonally by week 6 at 0.1 to 3.0 mg/kg. Those patients achieving a partial response at 0.1-3.0 mg/kg showed among the lowest clonal expansion.

The specimen was CD4+ or CD8+ T cells sorted from blood, collected in a trial of the OX40 agonist ivuxolimab. The J gene is TRBJ1-1, the V gene TRBV2; 7 nucleotides agree with TRBD1. This clonotype was obtained from an adult with an advanced solid tumor such as melanoma, head and neck, liver or kidney cancer. Here the CDR3 reads CASSQGGEAFF. The CDR3 DNA is TGTGCCAGCAGTCAGGGGGGTGAAGCTTTCTTT.